One sample yielded the 18 T cell receptor beta chains listed below, sequenced in a study of identical twins. TCRdb itself ran the 5' RACE reads through MiXCR, one entry per CDR3 protein. The top ten clones hold less than 4% of a sample with a few hundred thousand distinct CDR3 sequences, approximately 8.3% of them seen once. This sample also appeared in a second study, on yellow fever vaccine responses in identical twins.

The specimen sequenced was CD8+ T cells sorted from blood. These receptors all stem from a woman younger than 35 in good health.

This clonotype was seen ten or more times. The chain carries TRBV29-1 and TRBJ2-5; no clear D. The CDR3 consists of 11 residues. Germline V gene data show CDR1 as SQVTM and CDR2 as ANQGSEA. V was clipped by 2 bases and J by 5 bases, with 6 bases between them. The CDR3 loop is CSVEPTETQYF. Here the CDR3 DNA reads TGCAGCGTTGAACCTACGGAGACCCAGTACTTC.

This clonotype was counted many times. The rearrangement uses TRBV12-3 or TRBV12-4 and TRBJ2-2; maybe TRBD1 (5 bases). V gave up 6 bases and J gave up 4 bases, with 18 bases separating them. The CDR3 contains 16 residues. The CDR3 sequence is CASRRRRSQGTGELFF. CDR3 DNA: TGTGCCAGCAGACGTAGACGGAGTCAGGGCACCGGGGAGCTGTTTTTT.

The CDR3 sequence: CSATLVASHEQYF. In DNA form, the CDR3 reads TGCAGTGCTACGCTCGTTGCTTCACACGAGCAGTACTTC. The V gene is TRBV20-1, the J gene TRBJ2-7; no clear D. Germline V gene lookup returns CDR1 DFQATT and CDR2 SNEGSKA (reference sequence). There are 13 residues in the CDR3. Trimming took off 4 bases at V and 5 bases at J, with 15 bases between the two ends.

This clonotype was counted a few times. The chain recombines TRBV9 with TRBJ1-2; D not resolved. CDR3 length: 13 residues. Deletions cut 4 bases from V and 5 bases from J, with 12 bases between. The germline V gene has CDR1 SGDLS and CDR2 YYNGEE. This chain's CDR3 is CASSTDDEYGYTF. Written as DNA, the CDR3 is TGTGCCAGCAGCACAGACGATGAATATGGCTACACCTTC.

This clonotype came up a few times. This chain connects TRBV2 to TRBJ2-1; TRBD1 matches 9 bases. Germline assignment: CDR1 SNHLY and CDR2 FYNNEI. This CDR3 has 16 residues. J was trimmed by 1 base and V by 6 bases; bases with no gene match: 7. The CDR3 sequence is CASRQVQGASYNEQFF. CDR3 sequence (DNA): TGTGCCAGCAGACAAGTACAGGGGGCATCCTACAATGAGCAGTTCTTC.

This clonotype has a handful of counts. CDR3 sequence reads: CASSHGQGSHEQYF. In DNA form, the CDR3 reads TGCGCCAGCAGCCACGGACAGGGCAGTCACGAGCAGTACTTC. This chain uses TRBV5-1 with TRBJ2-7; 8 positions match TRBD1. Trimming at V came to 4 bases and at J to 5 bases, leaving 8 bases not matched to a gene. CDR3 length equals 14 residues. Germline V gene sequence: CDR1 SGHRS, CDR2 YFSETQ.

This clonotype came up a few times. For the CDR3, the DNA is TGCGCCAGCGGACCCGGACAGAACTACAATGAGCAGTTCTTC. Encoded protein: CASGPGQNYNEQFF. The chain links TRBV5-1 to TRBJ2-1; D perhaps matches TRBD1 (6 bases). From germline, CDR1 is SGHRS and CDR2 YFSETQ. This CDR3 is 14 amino acids long. V was shortened by 7 bases and J by 3 bases, with 14 bases between the two germline ends.

The table lists this clonotype with many counts. The CDR3, as DNA: TGCAGCGTTGAAGCAGGGGAGCCTGAAGCTTTCTTT. It translates to CSVEAGEPEAFF. The gene calls are TRBV29-1 and TRBJ1-1, with a weak D call TRBD1 (6 bases). The CDR3 extends over 12 amino acids. Per germline, CDR1 SQVTM and CDR2 ANQGSEA. The V end was cut by 1 base, the J end by 6 bases, with 9 bases between.

V usage is TRBV6-2 or TRBV6-3 and J usage is TRBJ2-4; 7 nucleotides match TRBD2. V lost 6 bases and J lost 0; bases outside the gene matches: 8. This CDR3 has 16 amino acids. Per germline, CDR1 MNHEY and CDR2 SVGEGT. The CDR3 sequence: CASRLALAEAKNIQYF. CDR3 nucleotide sequence: TGTGCCAGCAGACTCGCCCTAGCGGAAGCCAAAAACATTCAGTACTTC.

This clonotype was detected a few times. The chain employs TRBV7-9 and TRBJ2-3; TRBD2 matches 7 bases. CDR1 and CDR2 (germline): SEHNR, FQNEAQ (reference sequence). The V segment lost 5 bases and the J segment 2 bases; nucleotides outside the gene matches: 13. The CDR3 has 17 amino acids. The DNA of the CDR3 is TGTGCCAGCAGCCCATATCTAGCGGAACCCTCCACAGATACGCAGTATTTT. This gives the protein CASSPYLAEPSTDTQYF.

The table lists this clonotype with many counts. The genes are TRBV4-3 and TRBJ2-3; D is uncertain. Germline V gives CDR1 LGHNA, CDR2 YSLEER. V was trimmed by 0 bases and J by 4 bases, leaving 11 bases between them. This CDR3 contains 15 residues. The CDR3 region is CASSQDPISADTQYF. In DNA form, the CDR3 reads TGCGCCAGCAGCCAAGATCCGATTTCGGCAGATACGCAGTATTTT.

The chain couples TRBV28 to TRBJ1-2; D possibly corresponds to TRBD1 (5 bases). The CDR3 has 16 residues. Germline CDR1 is MDHEN and CDR2 is SYDVKM. Trimming left V 6 bases short and J 3 bases short, with 20 bases between. This CDR3 reads CASSRPPGRGHYGYTF. CDR3 sequence (DNA): TGTGCCAGCAGCCGGCCCCCCGGACGGGGACACTATGGCTACACCTTC.

This clonotype showed up many times. The gene calls are TRBV29-1 and TRBJ1-1; D remains ambiguous. Trimming cost V 2 bases and J 1 base, with 2 bases left between them. From germline, CDR1 is SQVTM and CDR2 ANQGSEA. This CDR3 contains 11 residues. The CDR3 sequence is CSVEQNTEAFF. CDR3 nucleotide sequence: TGCAGCGTTGAACAGAACACTGAAGCTTTCTTT.

In its sample, this clonotype was seen many times. The chain joins TRBV20-1 to TRBJ2-5; TRBD2 is a possible D gene (5 bases). Per the germline V gene, CDR1 is DFQATT and CDR2 is SNEGSKA (reference sequence). The CDR3 extends over 15 amino acids. V shed 3 bases and J shed 0 bases, with 14 bases lying between them. The CDR3 DNA is TGCAGTGCTAGGACGGGGTACGGATACCAAGAGACCCAGTACTTC. This codes for CSARTGYGYQETQYF.

This clonotype was observed a few times. The chain employs TRBV27 and TRBJ2-3; 10 nucleotides agree with TRBD1. The CDR3 has 17 residues. V was clipped by 5 bases and J by 2 bases; unmatched bases: 10. Germline assignment: CDR1 MNHEY and CDR2 SMNVEV (reference sequence). The CDR3 protein is CASSPRDRGHDTDTQYF. Here the CDR3 DNA reads TGTGCCAGCAGTCCCAGGGACAGGGGCCACGACACAGATACGCAGTATTTT.

This clonotype was seen ten or more times. This chain links TRBV7-2 with TRBJ2-1; 7 nucleotides line up with TRBD2. Germline lookup yields CDR1 SGHTA and CDR2 FQGNSA. V shed 5 bases and J 4 bases; nucleotides not matched to a gene: 11. The CDR3 is 16 residues long. This chain's CDR3 is CASSTLGGGRYNEQFF. DNA for the CDR3: TGTGCCAGCAGCACCCTTGGGGGAGGGAGGTACAATGAGCAGTTCTTC.

This clonotype has more than one count but fewer than ten. CDR3 DNA: TGCGCCAGCAGCCAAGATCTGTCACGCTACGAGCAGTACTTC. Translating it yields CASSQDLSRYEQYF. This chain connects TRBV4-3 to TRBJ2-7; no reliable D call. CDR3 length: 14 amino acids. The ends were cut back, 0 bases at V and 3 bases at J, with 9 bases in the middle. Germline V gene data show CDR1 as LGHNA and CDR2 as YSLEER.

In this sample, this clonotype turned up a few times. This chain connects TRBV2 to TRBJ2-2, with TRBD2 identical over 9 bases. CDR1 SNHLY and CDR2 FYNNEI come from the germline V gene. Trimming at V came to 0 bases and at J to 7 bases, leaving 6 bases not matched to a gene. There are 16 residues in the CDR3. Here the CDR3 DNA reads TGTGCCAGCAGTGAAGCTGTGGTAGCGGGAGTCGGGGAGCTGTTTTTT. This encodes CASSEAVVAGVGELFF.